What follows are 27 T cell receptor beta chains derived from one specimen sequenced in a study of blood T cell repertoires in COVID-19. Generated by immunoSEQ multiplex PCR, the TCRdb table keeps only in-frame clones and is missing some. The sample has hundreds of thousands of clones; approximately 89% are singletons. The sample comprised PBMCs or T cells enriched from blood (not recorded which). These receptors all come from a woman in her forties or fifties who had been exposed to COVID-19.

The chain recombines TRBV28 with TRBJ1-6; tentatively, D is TRBD1 (6 bases). The CDR3 length is 14 residues. Deletions cut 7 bases from V and 6 bases from J, with 13 bases between. The germline gives CDR1 MDHEN, CDR2 SYDVKM. CDR3 protein: CASKTGGLNSPLHF. The CDR3 DNA reads TGTGCCAGCAAAACGGGGGGCCTTAATTCACCCCTCCACTTT.

The CDR3: CASSLSDRGGGNTIYF. The CDR3 DNA is TGTGCCAGCAGTTTATCCGACAGGGGAGGTGGAAACACCATATATTTT. The gene calls are TRBV28 and TRBJ1-3; 8 bases fit TRBD1. The CDR3 length is 16 residues. The V and J ends lost 1 base and 3 bases, in that order; junction bases with no gene match: 5. From germline, CDR1 is MDHEN and CDR2 SYDVKM.

This chain joins TRBV18 and TRBJ2-1, with TRBD2 identical over 10 bases. The V gene end was trimmed by 6 bases and the J gene end by 8 bases; junction bases not matched to a gene: 22. The length of the CDR3 is 19 residues. Germline CDR1 and CDR2: KGHSH and LQKENI. This chain's CDR3 is CASSLGTSVLIWGYHEQFF. CDR3 DNA: TGTGCCAGCTCTCTCGGGACTAGCGTCCTTATCTGGGGGTACCATGAGCAGTTCTTC.

The V gene is TRBV9, the J gene TRBJ2-1; 9 positions match TRBD2. Germline CDR1 and CDR2: SGDLS and YYNGEE. V trimming: 3 bases; J trimming: 4 bases; junction bases outside the gene matches: 2. The CDR3 covers 14 residues. The CDR3 bases are TGTGCCAGCAGCGAGACTAGCGGATACAATGAGCAGTTCTTC. Protein sequence: CASSETSGYNEQFF.

This chain joins TRBV2 and TRBJ1-2, with D unresolved. CDR1 and CDR2 (germline): SNHLY, FYNNEI. The V end was cut by 3 bases, the J end by 1 base, with 15 bases between. The CDR3 has 16 amino acids. The CDR3 loop is CASSDLDPGFNYGYTF. The CDR3 nucleotides read TGTGCCAGCAGTGATCTAGACCCGGGATTTAACTATGGCTACACCTTC.

The CDR3 region is CASSTHTYEQYF. The CDR3 coding sequence is TGTGCCAGTAGTACACACACCTACGAGCAGTACTTC. J is TRBJ2-7 and V is TRBV19; unclear D gene. CDR1 and CDR2 from the germline V gene are LNHDA and SQIVND (reference sequence). The length of the CDR3 is 12 residues. Trimming left V 4 bases short and J 2 bases short, with 6 bases between.

The DNA of the CDR3 is TGTGCCAGCAGCCCGGGTTTCAACACTGAAGCTTTCTTT. This codes for CASSPGFNTEAFF. The chain uses TRBV3-1 (or the pseudogene TRBV3-2) and TRBJ1-1, with D unresolved. Germline V gene sequence: CDR1 LGHDT, CDR2 YNNKEL (reference sequence). Trimming pared 4 bases from V and 2 bases from J, leaving 8 bases between. The CDR3 loop spans 13 amino acids.

In DNA form, the CDR3 reads TGCAGCGTTGATCCCGGGACTTCCGGGTACAATGAGCAGTTCTTC. Translated, it gives CSVDPGTSGYNEQFF. The chain uses TRBV29-1 and TRBJ2-1; a weak D match, TRBD2 (6 bases). Trimming removed 3 bases at V and 4 bases at J, with 16 bases between. Per germline, CDR1 SQVTM and CDR2 ANQGSEA. This CDR3 comprises 15 residues.

The chain carries TRBV4-1 and TRBJ2-3; D remains ambiguous. V dropped 2 bases and J dropped 4 bases, with 16 bases sitting between them. The germline V gene has CDR1 MGHRA and CDR2 YSYEKL. This CDR3 contains 16 residues. The CDR3 region is CASSQQVGGGSDTQYF. DNA of the CDR3: TGCGCCAGCAGCCAACAAGTAGGCGGTGGGTCAGATACGCAGTATTTT.

In its sample, this clone was seen once. V usage is TRBV30 and J usage is TRBJ1-3; perhaps TRBD1 as D (6 bases). The CDR3 contains 14 residues. Germline loops: CDR1 GTSNPN, CDR2 SVGIG (reference sequence). V was trimmed by 0 bases and J by 3 bases, leaving 9 bases between them. The chain's CDR3 is CAWSVGGIGNTIYF. The CDR3 DNA reads as TGTGCCTGGAGTGTAGGGGGTATTGGAAACACCATATATTTT. Looking up the rest from reference TRBV30 and TRBJ1-3 gives the full variable domain: SQTIHQWPATLVQPVGSPLSLECTVEGTSNPNLYWYRQAAGRGLQLLFYSVGIGQISSEVPQNLSASRPQDRQFILSSKKLLLSDSGFYLCAWSVGGIGNTIYFGEGSWLTVV.

The genes are TRBV7-2 and TRBJ1-5; D perhaps matches TRBD1 (5 bases). Trimming took off 3 bases at V and 7 bases at J, with 16 bases between the two ends. In germline, CDR1 is SGHTA, CDR2 FQGNSA. This CDR3 contains 15 residues. Here the CDR3 reads CASSFGVLGQQPQHF. DNA of the CDR3: TGTGCCAGCAGCTTCGGCGTACTGGGGCAGCAGCCCCAGCATTTT. Together with reference TRBV7-2 and TRBJ1-5, the CDR3 gives the full variable domain: GAGVSQSPSNKVTEKGKDVELRCDPISGHTALYWYRQSLGQGLEFLIYFQGNSAPDKSGLPSDRFSAERTGGSVSTLTIQRTQQEDSAVYLCASSFGVLGQQPQHFGDGTRLSIL.

The V and J genes are TRBV10-1 and TRBJ2-2, with D perhaps TRBD1 (5 bases). Trimming pared 4 bases from V and 5 bases from J, leaving 11 bases between. CDR3 size: 14 residues. CDR1 and CDR2 (germline): WNHNN, SYGVQD (reference sequence). This chain's CDR3 is CASSVGRVTGELFF. For the CDR3, the DNA is TGCGCCAGCAGTGTGGGCAGGGTGACCGGGGAGCTGTTTTTT.

The chain carries TRBV2 and TRBJ2-1; 11 bases match TRBD2. The germline CDR1 and CDR2 sequences are SNHLY and FYNNEI. After removal of 6 bases from V and 7 bases from J, the junction contained 5 bases not matched to a gene. CDR3 length: 14 amino acids. The CDR3 DNA reads as TGTGCCAGCAGATTAGCGGGGGGGCCGAATGAGCAGTTCTTC. This codes for CASRLAGGPNEQFF.

The chain links TRBV27 to TRBJ1-3, with 8 bases lining up with TRBD1. Germline assignment: CDR1 MNHEY and CDR2 SMNVEV (reference sequence). V lost 5 bases, J lost 2 bases, and 5 bases stayed unmatched. The CDR3 is 15 residues long. The CDR3 DNA reads TGTGCCAGCAGTCCGACAGGGGTGGCTGGAAACACCATATATTTT. This gives the protein CASSPTGVAGNTIYF.

This chain connects TRBV27 to TRBJ1-2; D call uncertain. Deletions cut 6 bases from V and 6 bases from J, with 14 bases between. The CDR3 is 13 residues long. Germline CDR1 reads MNHEY; CDR2 reads SMNVEV (reference sequence). The CDR3 DNA follows: TGTGCCAGCAGCTCAAGCATCGGTAATGGCTACACCTTC. It codes for CASSSSIGNGYTF.

The V gene is TRBV6-5, the J gene TRBJ2-7; 11 bases map to TRBD1. V gave up 5 bases and J gave up 3 bases; unmatched junction bases: 6. This CDR3 contains 15 residues. CDR1 and CDR2 (germline): MNHEY, SVGAGI. The CDR3 region is CASSTSGTGGYEQYF. The CDR3 region has the DNA TGTGCCAGCAGTACATCCGGGACAGGGGGCTACGAGCAGTACTTC.

V and J are TRBV5-1 and TRBJ1-1; D is perhaps TRBD1 (6 bases). The germline CDR1 and CDR2 sequences are SGHRS and YFSETQ. The CDR3 spans 15 residues. Trimming removed 3 bases at V and 5 bases at J, with 17 bases between. CDR3 in DNA: TGCGCCAGCAGCTACTCGGGACATCTATGGACTGAAGCTTTCTTT. As protein: CASSYSGHLWTEAFF.

The chain couples TRBV30 to TRBJ1-2; no clear D. The germline V gene encodes CDR1 GTSNPN and CDR2 SVGIG (reference sequence). The germline V and J ends were trimmed by 1 base and 8 bases, with 8 bases remaining between them. The CDR3 length is 11 residues. The DNA of the CDR3 is TGTGCCTGGAGTGGGGGAGGCGGCTACACCTTC. Amino acid sequence: CAWSGGGGYTF.

This chain uses TRBV6-5 with TRBJ1-5; D possibly corresponds to TRBD1 (5 bases). Germline CDR1 is MNHEY and CDR2 is SVGAGI. The ends were cut back, 7 bases at V and 4 bases at J, with 14 bases in the middle. The CDR3 spans 14 residues. The CDR3 loop is CASNPSGGNQPQHF. The CDR3 nucleotides read TGTGCCAGCAACCCCAGCGGGGGAAATCAGCCCCAGCATTTT.

CDR3 DNA sequence: TGTGCCAGCAGCTTGAGCGGGGTGCCTAGCACAGATACGCAGTATTTT. Protein: CASSLSGVPSTDTQYF. The chain is built from TRBV5-6 and TRBJ2-3; 7 positions agree with TRBD2. Trimming cost V 1 base and J 0 bases; bases outside gene matches: 5. Looked up from germline, CDR1 is SGHDT and CDR2 is YYEEEE. This CDR3 region has 16 residues.

The J gene is TRBJ2-2, the V gene TRBV4-2; a weak D match, TRBD2 (6 bases). There are 18 residues in the CDR3. The V end lost 4 bases, the J end lost 5 bases, and 23 bases lay between the germline ends. Germline CDR1 LGHNA, CDR2 YNFKEQ. The CDR3 region has the DNA TGTGCCAGCAGCCTCCACTCCCCTAGCGTTCGGGGAACCGGGGAGCTGTTTTTT. Translation: CASSLHSPSVRGTGELFF.

This clone is a singleton in its sample. V usage is TRBV5-1 and J usage is TRBJ2-2; D might be TRBD2 (7 bases). The CDR3 extends over 17 amino acids. The germline CDR1 and CDR2 sequences are SGHRS and YFSETQ. Trimming removed 0 bases from V and 7 bases from J, with 19 bases in between. CDR3 loop: CASSLDRGARFIGELFF. DNA for the CDR3: TGCGCCAGCAGCTTGGATCGGGGGGCGCGATTTATCGGGGAGCTGTTTTTT.

V is TRBV7-9 and J is TRBJ2-2; D may be TRBD2 (5 bases). With 6 bases removed from V and 5 bases from J, the gap between germline ends came to 13 bases. Germline V gene sequence: CDR1 SEHNR, CDR2 FQNEAQ (reference sequence). The CDR3 spans 14 residues. The CDR3 protein is CASRKEGGTGELFF. The CDR3 DNA follows: TGTGCCAGCAGGAAAGAAGGCGGGACCGGGGAGCTGTTTTTT.

The chain has TRBV6-5 and TRBJ1-6, with 8 bases identical to TRBD1. The V gene end was trimmed by 0 bases and the J gene end by 9 bases; junction bases not matched to a gene: 4. This CDR3 region has 15 residues. Germline assignment: CDR1 MNHEY and CDR2 SVGAGI. Here the CDR3 reads CASSYSMQGASPLHF. In DNA form, the CDR3 reads TGTGCCAGCAGTTACTCGATGCAGGGGGCTTCACCCCTCCACTTT.

V gene TRBV6-5 combines with J gene TRBJ2-2; D is ambiguous. V lost 6 bases and J lost 0, with 8 bases in between. Germline values: CDR1 MNHEY, CDR2 SVGAGI. The CDR3 runs 14 residues. The CDR3 bases are TGTGCCAGCAGCCACACATCGAACACCGGGGAGCTGTTTTTT. This gives the protein CASSHTSNTGELFF.

This chain joins TRBV3-1 (or the pseudogene TRBV3-2) and TRBJ2-2; 7 bases line up with TRBD1. Losses at the gene ends were 4 bases for V and 5 bases for J; bases not matched to a gene: 4. This CDR3 comprises 14 residues. Per germline, CDR1 LGHDT and CDR2 YNNKEL (reference sequence). The CDR3 sequence: CASSRQGVTGELFF. The CDR3 DNA follows: TGTGCCAGCAGCCGACAGGGTGTAACCGGGGAGCTGTTTTTT.

The genes are TRBV28 and TRBJ1-2; D unresolved. This CDR3 is 16 amino acids long. Trimming cost V 8 bases and J 3 bases, with 22 bases left between them. In germline, CDR1 is MDHEN, CDR2 SYDVKM. CDR3 amino acids: CASAPRIEGPYYGYTF. In DNA form, the CDR3 reads TGTGCCAGCGCCCCCCGGATAGAGGGTCCCTACTATGGCTACACCTTC.